Below are 22 T cell receptor beta chains sequenced from a single sample in a study of blood T cell repertoires in COVID-19. The method was immunoSEQ multiplex PCR; TCRdb's version includes in-frame clones alone and lacks a portion of them. The table includes around 170,000 clones, around 90% detected once. Sequencing was carried out using peripheral blood. The receptors shown here come from a man aged 55 to 70 with acute or convalescent COVID-19.

The chain employs TRBV5-1 and TRBJ2-1, with 10 bases aligning to TRBD2. The germline V gene encodes CDR1 SGHRS and CDR2 YFSETQ. With 0 bases clipped from V and 9 bases from J, the junction kept 3 bases outside the gene matches. The CDR3 spans 14 residues. The CDR3 is CASSLEPSGGEQFF. The CDR3 bases are TGCGCCAGCAGCTTGGAGCCTAGCGGGGGTGAGCAGTTCTTC.

This clone was recorded only once. The rearrangement joins TRBV7-2 to TRBJ2-7; 9 nucleotides line up with TRBD1. Trimming took 3 bases from V and 6 from J; bases not matched to a gene: 6. Germline V gives CDR1 SGHTA, CDR2 FQGNSA. This CDR3 region has 14 residues. The CDR3 reads CASSFRDRGGEQYF. The CDR3 DNA is TGTGCCAGCAGCTTCCGAGACAGGGGGGGCGAGCAGTACTTC.

This clone was detected a few times. J is TRBJ2-7 and V is TRBV7-9; D unresolved. The V end lost 3 bases, the J end lost 5 bases, and 11 bases lay between the germline ends. The CDR3 spans 13 residues. Germline loops: CDR1 SEHNR, CDR2 FQNEAQ (reference sequence). The CDR3 DNA is TGTGCCAGCAGCTTTTCGGGTTTGGACGAGCAGTACGTC. Amino acids: CASSFSGLDEQYV.

This clone has a single count. The chain carries TRBV9 and TRBJ2-1; a weak D match, TRBD2 (6 bases). CDR3 length equals 15 residues. V lost 2 bases and J 8 bases, leaving 17 bases between the germline ends. Germline V gene sequence: CDR1 SGDLS, CDR2 YYNGEE. The CDR3 sequence: CASSVGGTEVDEQFF. The CDR3 nucleotides read TGTGCCAGCAGCGTGGGGGGAACGGAGGTGGATGAGCAGTTCTTC.

The rearrangement uses TRBV27 and TRBJ1-5; D unresolved. Germline V gene sequence: CDR1 MNHEY, CDR2 SMNVEV (reference sequence). The CDR3 sequence is 12 residues long. Trimming took off 3 bases at V and 7 bases at J, with 7 bases between the two ends. CDR3 amino acids: CASSLLGQPQHF. The CDR3 nucleotides are TGTGCCAGCAGTTTGTTGGGCCAGCCCCAGCATTTT.

This chain connects TRBV4-1 to TRBJ2-3, with a possible D match to TRBD2 (5 bases). Germline V lookup: CDR1 MGHRA, CDR2 YSYEKL. V lost 2 bases and J lost 5, with 8 bases in between. The CDR3 consists of 13 residues. In DNA, the CDR3 is TGCGCCAGCAGCCAACAAGAGGGAGATACGCAGTATTTT. This sequence encodes CASSQQEGDTQYF.

The chain employs TRBV6-5 and TRBJ2-1; D might be TRBD2 (5 bases). With 10 bases removed from V and 0 bases from J, the gap between germline ends came to 16 bases. The CDR3 is 15 amino acids. The germline V gene has CDR1 MNHEY and CDR2 SVGAGI. The DNA for the CDR3 is TGTGCCACCAGACGGGGTGCGAGCTCCTACAATGAGCAGTTCTTC. Protein: CATRRGASSYNEQFF.

The rearrangement links TRBV5-4 to TRBJ1-2, with D possibly being TRBD1 (5 bases). Germline values: CDR1 SGHNT, CDR2 YYREEE (reference sequence). The germline V and J ends were trimmed by 5 bases and 4 bases, with 21 bases remaining between them. This CDR3 contains 16 residues. The CDR3 reads CASSYCRATRCYGYTF. The DNA for the CDR3 is TGTGCCAGCAGTTATTGCAGGGCTACGAGATGCTATGGCTACACCTTC.

V usage is TRBV6-5 and J usage is TRBJ2-2, with a possible D match to TRBD1 (5 bases). The CDR3 consists of 14 residues. Trimming stripped 7 bases from V and 3 bases from J, with 12 bases between. The germline gives CDR1 MNHEY, CDR2 SVGAGI. CDR3 residues: CASILGRDTGELFF. CDR3 nucleotide sequence: TGTGCCAGCATCCTAGGCAGGGACACCGGGGAGCTGTTTTTT.

This clone is a singleton in its sample. The chain recombines TRBV2 with TRBJ1-5, with 7 nucleotides matching TRBD1. The CDR3 spans 15 residues. Germline V gene data show CDR1 as SNHLY and CDR2 as FYNNEI. V lost 5 bases to trimming and J lost 5 bases; unmatched junction nucleotides: 9. For the CDR3, the DNA is TGTGCCAGCAGTTCAGGGGGATGGGTCGATCAGCCCCAGCATTTT. Translated: CASSSGGWVDQPQHF.

V usage is TRBV3-1 (or the pseudogene TRBV3-2) and J usage is TRBJ1-2; TRBD1 is a possible D gene (5 bases). The CDR3 is made up of 14 amino acids. V dropped 8 bases and J dropped 0 bases, with 13 bases sitting between them. CDR1 LGHDT and CDR2 YNNKEL come from the germline V gene (reference sequence). CDR3 residues: CASGGALSNYGYTF. CDR3 DNA sequence: TGTGCCAGCGGAGGGGCCCTCTCTAACTATGGCTACACCTTC.

This sequence joins TRBV12-3 or TRBV12-4 and TRBJ2-7; perhaps TRBD1 as D (5 bases). The CDR3 covers 13 residues. The ends were cut back, 5 bases at V and 1 base at J, with 9 bases in the middle. DNA of the CDR3: TGTGCCAGCAGTAACAGGCCATCCTACGAGCAGTACTTC. Its translation: CASSNRPSYEQYF.

In this sample, this clone turned up a few times. The chain is built from TRBV5-1 and TRBJ1-4, with D tentatively TRBD1 (5 bases). Germline-derived CDR1 and CDR2 are SGHRS and YFSETQ. The ends were cut back, 4 bases at V and 8 bases at J, with 15 bases in the middle. CDR3 size: 14 residues. The DNA for the CDR3 is TGCGCCAGCAGCCCCGGACAAGGGTACGAAAAACTGTTTTTT. This gives the protein CASSPGQGYEKLFF.

The rearrangement links TRBV6-6 to TRBJ2-3; 8 bases are a match to TRBD2. V dropped 2 bases and J dropped 0; count of bases not matched to a gene: 4. Germline CDR1 is MNHNY and CDR2 is SVGAGI (reference sequence). The CDR3 runs 16 residues. The CDR3 region is CASSYPLAGSTDTQYF. The CDR3 DNA reads as TGTGCCAGCAGTTACCCCCTAGCGGGTAGCACAGATACGCAGTATTTT.

This clone showed up just once. The chain employs TRBV30 and TRBJ1-5; TRBD1 might be the D (5 bases). Trimming left V 1 base short and J 5 bases short, with 9 bases between. Germline lookup yields CDR1 GTSNPN and CDR2 SVGIG (reference sequence). The CDR3 loop spans 13 amino acids. Here the CDR3 DNA reads TGTGCCTGGAGTGCAGGGATTGATCAGCCCCAGCATTTT. Its protein is CAWSAGIDQPQHF.

This clone was observed a single time. The rearrangement links TRBV11-3 to TRBJ2-7; 9 bases agree with TRBD1. V was clipped by 5 bases and J by 4 bases; unmatched bases: 3. This CDR3 is 13 amino acids long. Germline V gene lookup returns CDR1 SGHNT and CDR2 YENEEA. CDR3 protein: CASSEGQGYEQYF. CDR3 DNA: TGTGCCAGCAGCGAGGGACAGGGATACGAGCAGTACTTC.

The chain combines TRBV11-2 with TRBJ1-4, with D possibly being TRBD1 (6 bases). CDR3 size: 15 residues. Trimming removed 3 bases from V and 5 bases from J, with 13 bases in between. Germline assignment: CDR1 SGHAT and CDR2 FQNNGV. CDR3 loop: CASSLGGGWNEKLFF. CDR3 coding DNA: TGTGCCAGCAGCTTGGGAGGGGGATGGAATGAAAAACTGTTTTTT.

This chain links TRBV5-1 with TRBJ1-1; a possible D gene is TRBD1 (5 bases). The germline CDR1 and CDR2 sequences are SGHRS and YFSETQ. The CDR3 has 16 residues. V lost 1 base, J lost 1 base, and 14 bases lay in between. The CDR3 sequence: CASSLLLLDRNTEAFF. The CDR3 bases are TGCGCCAGCAGCTTGCTCCTCTTAGACAGGAACACTGAAGCTTTCTTT.

This clone was picked up one time. The chain couples TRBV6-1 to TRBJ1-6; D is ambiguous. The germline CDR1 and CDR2 sequences are MNHNS and SASEGT. The CDR3 consists of 18 residues. Trimming took 0 bases from V and 0 from J, leaving 12 bases between them. The CDR3 is CASSEAGRRSSYNSPLHF. As DNA, the CDR3 is TGTGCCAGCAGTGAAGCCGGACGGAGGAGCTCCTATAATTCACCCCTCCACTTT.

CDR3 in amino acids: CASSLRQGAVETQYF. The CDR3 DNA sequence: TGTGCCAGCAGCTTAAGGCAGGGGGCGGTGGAGACCCAGTACTTC. The rearrangement uses TRBV7-9 and TRBJ2-5, with TRBD1 identical over 8 bases. Germline V gene sequence: CDR1 SEHNR, CDR2 FQNEAQ (reference sequence). The V gene end was trimmed by 2 bases and the J gene end by 5 bases; junction bases not matched to a gene: 7. The CDR3 covers 15 residues.

V and J are TRBV5-1 and TRBJ2-5; a possible D gene is TRBD2 (6 bases). The germline V and J ends were trimmed by 3 bases and 4 bases, with 13 bases remaining between them. The CDR3 has 14 residues. Germline V CDR1 and CDR2: SGHRS, YFSETQ. Here the CDR3 reads CASSSGGDGETQYF. The CDR3 nucleotides are TGCGCCAGCAGCTCCGGCGGGGACGGAGAGACCCAGTACTTC.

The V and J genes are TRBV11-3 and TRBJ2-5; possibly TRBD2 for D (6 bases). CDR3 length: 14 amino acids. Germline CDR1 SGHNT, CDR2 YENEEA. The V and J ends lost 6 bases and 4 bases respectively, with 15 bases between them. CDR3 loop: CASSSGTLRETQYF. The CDR3 DNA reads TGTGCCAGCAGTTCCGGGACTCTCCGAGAGACCCAGTACTTC.